The 30 T cell receptor beta chains given below trace back to one sample, sequenced in a study of T-cell memory formation after mild COVID-19. Via MiXCR, TCRdb re-called the 5' RACE reads, giving one row per CDR3 protein. The sample lists some 130,000 distinct CDR3 sequences, about 5.9% occurring once. The sequenced sample consisted of PBMCs or a T cell subset sorted from them (not recorded which). These receptors were taken from an adult woman who had mild COVID-19 (a few samples of this study predate the infection). Cell type and time point are not known.

The DNA for the CDR3 is TGTGCCAGCAGTTACGGCGGCTACACTGAAGCTTTCTTT. As protein: CASSYGGYTEAFF. The chain recombines TRBV6-2 or TRBV6-3 with TRBJ1-1; D not certain. CDR1 MNHEY and CDR2 SVGEGT come from the germline V gene. The CDR3 is 13 residues long. Trimming shortened V by 2 bases and J by 3 bases, and 7 bases separated the two germline ends.

The chain combines TRBV7-3 with TRBJ2-1, with 10 bases fitting TRBD2. The ends lost 3 bases at V and 4 bases at J; junction bases unmatched: 12. There are 18 residues in the CDR3. The germline V gene encodes CDR1 SGHTA and CDR2 FQGTGA. The CDR3 DNA is TGTGCCAGCAGCTTCGGGGCTAGCGGGAGACTCCGATACAATGAGCAGTTCTTC. Its protein is CASSFGASGRLRYNEQFF.

The table lists this clonotype with many counts. This chain links TRBV20-1 with TRBJ2-7, with D perhaps TRBD1 or TRBD2 (5 bases each). This CDR3 is built from 12 residues. Germline V lookup: CDR1 DFQATT, CDR2 SNEGSKA (reference sequence). V was clipped by 3 bases and J by 4 bases, with 10 bases between them. For the CDR3, the DNA is TGCAGTGCTAGGGGGGAGCGATACGAGCAGTACTTC. Amino acids: CSARGERYEQYF.

V and J are TRBV5-1 and TRBJ1-1; TRBD1 matches at 9 bases. Trimming removed 0 bases from V and 6 bases from J; junction bases left unmatched: 3. Germline loops: CDR1 SGHRS, CDR2 YFSETQ. The CDR3 length is 14 residues. The CDR3 nucleotides read TGCGCCAGCAGCTTGGGAAGACAGGGGGCTGAAGCTTTCTTT. This codes for CASSLGRQGAEAFF. Full variable domain (missing parts from reference TRBV5-1 and TRBJ1-1): KAGVTQTPRYLIKTRGQQVTLSCSPISGHRSVSWYQQTPGQGLQFLFEYFSETQRNKGNFPGRFSGRQFSNSRSEMNVSTLELGDSALYLCASSLGRQGAEAFFGQGTRLTVV.

V is TRBV7-2 and J is TRBJ1-2; TRBD1 matches 8 bases. This CDR3 has 13 amino acids. The junction had 5 bases not matched to a gene; V was cut back by 3 bases and J by 8 bases. From germline, CDR1 is SGHTA and CDR2 FQGNSA. CDR3 residues: CASSFQGAQGYTF. The CDR3, as DNA: TGTGCCAGCAGCTTTCAGGGGGCGCAGGGCTACACCTTC.

The chain employs TRBV19 and TRBJ1-2; D ambiguous. The V gene's germline CDR1 is LNHDA and CDR2 SQIVND (reference sequence). There are 15 residues in the CDR3. Trimming removed 6 bases from V and 0 bases from J, with 14 bases in between. CDR3 loop: CASRDEGTANYGYTF. In DNA form, the CDR3 reads TGTGCCAGTAGAGATGAAGGAACGGCTAACTATGGCTACACCTTC.

This clonotype was observed at least ten times. The V and J genes are TRBV5-6 and TRBJ2-1; D ambiguous. The germline V gene has CDR1 SGHDT and CDR2 YYEEEE. This CDR3 spans 15 amino acids. V lost 2 bases, J lost 2 bases, and 11 bases lay in between. The CDR3 DNA is TGTGCCAGCAGCTTAGGTAGGTTGGCCTACAATGAGCAGTTCTTC. The encoded protein is CASSLGRLAYNEQFF.

The chain is built from TRBV3-1 and TRBJ2-1, with 12 bases that match TRBD2. This CDR3 region has 16 residues. Germline V gives CDR1 LGHDT, CDR2 YNNKEL (reference sequence). The junction had 9 bases not matched to a gene; V was cut back by 5 bases and J by 7 bases. The chain's CDR3 is CASSSIGGTSGNEQFF. DNA of the CDR3: TGTGCCAGCAGCTCGATCGGAGGGACTAGCGGGAATGAGCAGTTCTTC.

This clonotype came up a few times. The V gene is TRBV20-1, the J gene TRBJ1-3, with D maybe TRBD1 (5 bases). Germline V gene lookup returns CDR1 DFQATT and CDR2 SNEGSKA (reference sequence). The CDR3 covers 13 residues. With 8 bases removed from V and 4 bases from J, the gap between germline ends came to 15 bases. In DNA form, the CDR3 reads TGCAGTACCGGGGCCTCCAGGGGAAACACCATATATTTT. Translating it yields CSTGASRGNTIYF.

This clonotype was observed a few times. The chain combines TRBV20-1 with TRBJ1-2; D perhaps matches TRBD1 (5 bases). The length of the CDR3 is 14 residues. CDR1 and CDR2 (germline): DFQATT, SNEGSKA (reference sequence). Trimming took off 3 bases at V and 5 bases at J, with 16 bases between the two ends. CDR3 in amino acids: CSASGDVRGYGYTF. CDR3 coding DNA: TGCAGTGCTAGTGGGGACGTACGGGGTTATGGCTACACCTTC.

This clonotype was observed a few times. The rearrangement uses TRBV29-1 and TRBJ1-6; no clear D. Germline V CDR1 and CDR2: SQVTM, ANQGSEA. This CDR3 has 14 amino acids. Trimming removed 8 bases from V and 0 bases from J, with 11 bases in between. CDR3 nucleotides: TGCAGCAAAACGCCGAGCTCCTATAATTCACCCCTCCACTTT. Amino acids: CSKTPSSYNSPLHF. Using reference TRBV29-1 and TRBJ1-6 for the parts outside the CDR3, the full variable domain is SAVISQKPSRDICQRGTSLTIQCQVDSQVTMMFWYRQQPGQSLTLIATANQGSEATYESGFVIDKFPISRPNLTFSTLTVSNMSPEDSSIYLCSKTPSSYNSPLHFGNGTRLTVT.

This clonotype was observed at least ten times. The chain's CDR3 is CASSVVPGDLYEQYF. For the CDR3, the DNA is TGTGCCAGCAGCGTAGTGCCAGGGGACCTCTACGAGCAGTACTTC. The chain carries TRBV9 and TRBJ2-7, with D possibly matching TRBD1 (6 bases). CDR3 length: 15 residues. Trimming shortened V by 0 bases and J by 3 bases, and 13 bases separated the two germline ends. The germline gives CDR1 SGDLS, CDR2 YYNGEE.

The gene calls are TRBV6-2 or TRBV6-3 and TRBJ1-5, with D perhaps TRBD1 (5 bases). This CDR3 comprises 13 residues. V dropped 5 bases and J dropped 6 bases, with 11 bases sitting between them. Germline V lookup: CDR1 MNHEY, CDR2 SVGEGT. CDR3 coding DNA: TGTGCCAGCAGTGACAGTTCTTCTCAGCCCCAGCATTTT. Amino acid sequence: CASSDSSSQPQHF.

This clonotype was picked up many times. J is TRBJ2-1 and V is TRBV15, with D perhaps matching TRBD1 (5 bases). The V gene's germline CDR1 is LNHNV and CDR2 YYDKDF (reference sequence). Trimming shortened V by 0 bases and J by 10 bases, and 19 bases separated the two germline ends. The CDR3 is 16 amino acids. This CDR3 reads CATSRDRKGYGAEQFF. CDR3 nucleotides: TGTGCCACCAGCAGAGATCGAAAGGGCTATGGGGCAGAGCAGTTCTTC.

In this sample, this clonotype turned up a few times. The chain joins TRBV5-1 to TRBJ1-4, with D possibly matching TRBD1 (5 bases). V dropped 3 bases and J dropped 8 bases, with 14 bases sitting between them. The CDR3 sequence is 14 residues long. Germline V gene lookup returns CDR1 SGHRS and CDR2 YFSETQ. DNA for the CDR3: TGCGCCAGCAGCTCCGGGACCCCTAGGGAAAAACTGTTTTTT. Translating gives CASSSGTPREKLFF.

At least ten counts were recorded for this clonotype. The chain uses TRBV4-2 and TRBJ2-1; 13 bases map to TRBD2. The J segment lost 6 bases and the V segment lost 0 bases, leaving 5 bases of the junction unmatched. Per the germline V gene, CDR1 is LGHNA and CDR2 is YNFKEQ. The CDR3 extends over 17 amino acids. The CDR3 loop reads CASSQDKGTSGINEQFF. The CDR3 DNA reads TGTGCCAGCAGCCAAGATAAAGGGACTAGCGGGATCAATGAGCAGTTCTTC.

This clonotype has more than one count but fewer than ten. The chain has TRBV12-3 or TRBV12-4 and TRBJ2-5; 10 bases are shared with TRBD2. The CDR3 consists of 18 residues. V lost 2 bases, J lost 0 bases, and 9 bases stayed unmatched. CDR3 sequence reads: CASSLWLAGVLYQETQYF. The CDR3 region has the DNA TGTGCCAGCAGTTTATGGCTAGCGGGGGTGCTGTACCAAGAGACCCAGTACTTC.

In this sample, this clonotype turned up a few times. The chain is built from TRBV11-1 and TRBJ1-2, with D possibly being TRBD1 (5 bases). V lost 5 bases, J lost 7 bases, and 20 bases lay in between. This CDR3 contains 15 residues. Germline V gene data show CDR1 as SGHAT and CDR2 as FQDESV (reference sequence). The CDR3 spells CASSHPTTGEVGYTF. CDR3 coding DNA: TGTGCCAGCAGCCATCCGACTACGGGGGAAGTTGGCTACACCTTC.

This clonotype has ten or more counts. The J gene is TRBJ2-3, the V gene TRBV29-1, with D uncertain. The CDR3 has 10 amino acids. Between the trimmed V and J ends, which lost 3 bases and 8 bases, there was a span of 6 bases. CDR1 and CDR2 (germline): SQVTM, ANQGSEA. The chain's CDR3 is CSVDGRTQYF. Written as DNA, the CDR3 is TGCAGCGTTGATGGGCGTACGCAGTATTTT.

This clonotype was seen at least ten times. The V gene is TRBV12-3 or TRBV12-4, the J gene TRBJ2-1; 11 bases line up with TRBD1. This CDR3 comprises 15 residues. Trimming took 7 bases from V and 3 from J; bases not matched to a gene: 5. The CDR3 region is CASNAGTGGYNEQFF. The CDR3, as DNA: TGTGCCAGCAATGCCGGGACAGGGGGCTACAATGAGCAGTTCTTC.

This clonotype came up a few times. The chain recombines TRBV18 with TRBJ1-1, with 8 nucleotides matching TRBD1. Trimming cost V 5 bases and J 8 bases; bases outside gene matches: 4. The CDR3 covers 12 residues. The germline V gene encodes CDR1 KGHSH and CDR2 LQKENI. CDR3 region: CASSGQGLEAFF. CDR3 sequence (DNA): TGTGCCAGCTCAGGACAGGGTCTCGAAGCTTTCTTT.

The table lists this clonotype with a few counts. This sequence joins TRBV4-2 and TRBJ1-1; tentatively, D is TRBD1 (5 bases). CDR1 is LGHNA, CDR2 YNFKEQ, per germline. V lost 0 bases to trimming and J lost 6 bases, with 11 bases between them. This CDR3 region has 14 residues. The CDR3 reads CASSQEWGGAEAFF. CDR3 DNA: TGTGCCAGCAGCCAAGAGTGGGGAGGGGCTGAAGCTTTCTTT.

The chain couples TRBV4-1 to TRBJ2-1; 13 bases are a match to TRBD2. This CDR3 contains 18 residues. With V trimmed by 3 bases and J by 1 base, 6 bases remained unmatched. Per the germline V gene, CDR1 is MGHRA and CDR2 is YSYEKL. DNA of the CDR3: TGCGCCAGCAGCCACCGGAGGACTAGCGGGAGATCCTACAATGAGCAGTTCTTC. It codes for CASSHRRTSGRSYNEQFF.

The chain carries TRBV12-3 or TRBV12-4 and TRBJ2-7; TRBD1 aligns across 10 bases. The CDR3 consists of 15 residues. The ends lost 8 bases at V and 5 bases at J; junction bases unmatched: 12. The CDR3 loop reads CASGLADRGFHEQYF. DNA of the CDR3: TGTGCCAGCGGTCTCGCGGACAGGGGGTTCCACGAGCAGTACTTC.

This clonotype was counted ten times or more. V and J are TRBV12-3 or TRBV12-4 and TRBJ1-1; tentatively, D is TRBD1 (5 bases). V lost 3 bases to trimming and J lost 9 bases, with 14 bases between them. CDR3 length: 13 amino acids. The CDR3 sequence: CASSFGGREKAFF. The CDR3 DNA is TGTGCCAGCAGTTTTGGGGGGAGGGAGAAAGCTTTCTTT.

The chain links TRBV3-1 to TRBJ2-7; D is ambiguous. With 4 bases removed from V and 3 bases from J, the gap between germline ends came to 16 bases. The germline V gene encodes CDR1 LGHDT and CDR2 YNNKEL (reference sequence). The CDR3 has 15 residues. CDR3 in amino acids: CASSLSIITNYEQYF. DNA for the CDR3: TGTGCCAGCAGCCTAAGTATTATAACCAACTACGAGCAGTACTTC.

The CDR3 spells CASSQAASSGNTIYF. The CDR3 nucleotides read TGTGCCAGCAGCCAAGCTGCGAGCTCTGGAAACACCATATATTTT. The chain carries TRBV3-1 and TRBJ1-3; unclear D gene. The CDR3 runs 15 residues. V was trimmed by 1 base and J by 0 bases, leaving 7 bases between them. The germline V gene encodes CDR1 LGHDT and CDR2 YNNKEL (reference sequence).

In its sample, this clonotype was seen many times. The chain has TRBV20-1 and TRBJ2-1, with D possibly matching TRBD2 (7 bases). The CDR3 is 17 amino acids. Between the trimmed V and J ends, which lost 0 bases and 2 bases, there was a span of 17 bases. In germline, CDR1 is DFQATT, CDR2 SNEGSKA (reference sequence). CDR3 loop: CSARDSRGGGAYNEQFF. DNA of the CDR3: TGCAGTGCTAGAGATTCACGTGGGGGGGGCGCCTACAATGAGCAGTTCTTC.

This clonotype came up many times. CDR3 sequence reads: CATRGQPQETQYF. The CDR3 DNA follows: TGTGCCACCAGGGGTCAGCCCCAAGAGACCCAGTACTTC. The V and J genes are TRBV24-1 and TRBJ2-5, with D uncertain. CDR3 length equals 13 residues. CDR1 is KGHDR and CDR2 is SFDVKD in the germline V gene. The germline V and J ends were trimmed by 7 bases and 1 base, with 9 bases remaining between them.

Ten or more counts support this clonotype. The chain carries TRBV6-1 and TRBJ2-4, with 7 bases fitting TRBD1. J lost 4 bases, V lost 3 bases, and 3 bases had no gene match. Germline values: CDR1 MNHNS, CDR2 SASEGT. The CDR3 loop spans 14 amino acids. CDR3 amino acids: CASSESGGKNIQYF. The CDR3 DNA reads as TGTGCCAGCAGTGAGTCAGGGGGTAAAAACATTCAGTACTTC.